The clone carrying this T cell receptor (beta chain) was observed a few times. Its antigen is as yet unknown. These data originate in a study of human T cells and chemical hapten exposure. Study outcomes and limitations: Sensitizing to DPC left TCRs with a frequency above 1 in 1000 unaltered.

Described time point: patch test 1, 2 weeks after DPC sensitization. This sample's treatment: therapeutic diphenylcyclopropenone sensitization with weekly scalp DPC. One entry per CDR3 protein, called by TCRdb with MiXCR from the RACE reads. In the table there are roughly 360,000 distinct CDR3 sequences, roughly 4.8% of which are singletons. CDR3 size: 15 residues. V was clipped by 4 bases and J by 4 bases; unmatched bases: 9. Germline V gives CDR1 MGHRA, CDR2 YSYEKL. This sequence originates from a woman between 45 and 60 years old with alopecia areata. Some clones in this sample may be carry-over from other donors' samples. The starting material was whole blood, obtained in connection with sensitization to the hapten diphenylcyclopropenone (DPC). The chain joins TRBV4-1 to TRBJ1-1; 7 bases are a match to TRBD1. CDR3 in DNA: TGCGCCAGCAGCCGACCGGGACAGCCTTTCACTGAAGCTTTCTTT. It translates to CASSRPGQPFTEAFF.